This T cell receptor beta chain was obtained from a study of CD8 T cells in Susac syndrome. Study-level findings and limits: The relatively small number of individuals in the TCR sequencing and HLA analysis was acknowledged by the study.

CDR1 is PRHDT, CDR2 FYEKMQ, per germline (reference sequence). Germline trimming cut 2 bases from V and 5 bases from J; bases unmatched to any gene: 4. This CDR3 region has 14 residues. The authors carried out high-throughput sequencing of TCR beta. They applied it to CD8+ and CD4+ T cells obtained from blood. Negative magnetic isolation gave CD8+ and CD4+ cells; FACS enriched CD8+ TEMRA. Note on this clonotype: Its specificity is not known.

Random hexamers were used to reverse transcribe about 0.5 to 1 ug of RNA. A multiplex approach, immunoSEQ multiplex PCR, amplified TCR beta CDR3 across 54 Vbeta and 13 Jbeta. TCRdb used MiXCR to reprocess the immunoSEQ multiplex PCR reads, holding one entry per CDR3 protein. The data show 80,000 to 90,000 distinct CDR3 sequences, roughly 91% seen once. The sample comprised CD8+ T cells from PBMCs. The rearrangement links TRBV13 to TRBJ2-5; TRBD2 matches 8 bases. The receptor comes from a human donor in good health. The CDR3 is CASSLRGGVETQYF. As DNA, the CDR3 is TGTGCCAGCAGCTTACGGGGGGGCGTGGAGACCCAGTACTTC.